This TCR beta chain was sequenced in a study of blood T cells in healthy people across ages. This CDR3 comprises 14 residues. Germline lookup yields CDR1 SQVTM and CDR2 ANQGSEA. V was pared by 5 bases and J by 2 bases, with 4 bases of the junction left unmatched. Combining a sample-barcoded 5' primer with a J-beta primer mix, a second PCR ran for roughly 6 to 12 cycles. Via MiXCR, TCRdb re-called the 5' RACE reads, giving one row per CDR3 protein. The sample consists of hundreds of thousands of distinct CDR3 sequences, 40% to 50% of them appearing once. The V and J genes are TRBV29-1 and TRBJ1-3; 9 bases fit TRBD1. This receptor was obtained from an older man in good health. The sample consisted of blood. This chain's CDR3 is CSVRDRVAGNTIYF. As DNA, the CDR3 is TGCAGCGTTAGGGACAGGGTCGCTGGAAACACCATATATTTT.